This TCR beta chain originates from a study of blood T cell repertoires in COVID-19. About the study: Specimens from acute and convalescent COVID-19 originated in the United States, Italy and Spain. In each case, the material was cDNA or gDNA derived from T cells, B-cell-depleted T cells, or PBMCs.

CDR1 is SQVTM and CDR2 is ANQGSEA in the germline V gene. The CDR3 totals 13 residues. The trim removed 6 bases at V and 7 bases at J, leaving 6 bases unmatched. Sequencing used immunoSEQ multiplex PCR; TCRdb keeps in-frame clones, though not all of them. Found here are around 450,000 clones, less than 95% of them singletons; the top ten hold 0.6% to 0.7%. Adults between about 18 and 95 years of age took part from 20 to 25 US areas. Donors were grouped by their self-reported clinical history. V usage is TRBV29-1 and J usage is TRBJ2-1, with TRBD2 identical over 10 bases. The TCR sequence derives from a man between 18 and 35 years old who had recovered from COVID-19. Specimen: PBMCs or T cells enriched from blood (not recorded which). The CDR3 sequence: CSVLLAGRNEQFF. As DNA, the CDR3 is TGCAGCGTCCTACTAGCGGGAAGAAATGAGCAGTTCTTC.